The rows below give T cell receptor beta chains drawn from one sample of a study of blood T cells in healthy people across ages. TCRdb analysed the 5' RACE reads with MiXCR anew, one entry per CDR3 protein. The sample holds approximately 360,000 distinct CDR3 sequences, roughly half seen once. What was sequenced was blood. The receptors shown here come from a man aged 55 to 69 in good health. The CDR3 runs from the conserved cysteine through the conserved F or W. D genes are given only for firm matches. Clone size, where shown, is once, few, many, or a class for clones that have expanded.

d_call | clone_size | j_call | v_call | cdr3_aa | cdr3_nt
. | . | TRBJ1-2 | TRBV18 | CASSFMLDSNYGYTF | TGTGCCAGCTCCTTCATGCTTGACTCCAACTATGGCTACACCTTC
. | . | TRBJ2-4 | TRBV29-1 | CSVRDRKNIQYF | TGCAGCGTCCGGGACCGCAAAAACATTCAGTACTTC
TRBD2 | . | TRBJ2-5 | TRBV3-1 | CASSQGRLAGGSQETQYF | TGTGCCAGCAGCCAAGGGCGGCTAGCGGGAGGGAGCCAAGAGACCCAGTACTTC
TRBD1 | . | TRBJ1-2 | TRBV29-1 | CSAHHLETQTGGDYGYTF | TGCAGCGCACATCACCTGGAGACCCAGACAGGGGGCGACTATGGCTACACCTTC
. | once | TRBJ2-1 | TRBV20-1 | CSASTTGTEQFF | TGCAGTGCTAGTACTACAGGGACTGAGCAGTTCTTC
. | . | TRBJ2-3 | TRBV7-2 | CASSSSGDTQYF | TGTGCCAGCAGCTCGAGTGGGGACACGCAGTATTTT
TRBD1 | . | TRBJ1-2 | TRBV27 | CASRTGGSGYTF | TGTGCCAGCAGGACAGGGGGTTCTGGCTACACCTTC
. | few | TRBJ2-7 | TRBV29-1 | CSVVSRGGSEQYF | TGCAGCGTTGTTTCCAGGGGAGGGAGCGAGCAGTACTTC
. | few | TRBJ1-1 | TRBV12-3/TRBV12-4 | CASSRAGTEAFF | TGTGCCAGCAGCCGGGCGGGGACTGAAGCTTTCTTT
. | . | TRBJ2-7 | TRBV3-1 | CASSQGPYNEQYF | TGTGCCAGCAGCCAAGGTCCCTACAATGAGCAGTACTTC
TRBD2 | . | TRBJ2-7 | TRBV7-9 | CASSLGSSGRGYEQYF | TGTGCCAGCAGCTTAGGGTCTAGCGGCCGAGGATACGAGCAGTACTTC
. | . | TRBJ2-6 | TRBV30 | CAWTLSGANVLTF | TGTGCCTGGACCCTCTCTGGGGCCAACGTCCTGACTTTC
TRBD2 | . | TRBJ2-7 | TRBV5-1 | CASSLTTSSGSTYNEQYF | TGCGCCAGCAGCTTGACTACTTCTAGCGGGAGCACCTACAATGAGCAGTACTTC
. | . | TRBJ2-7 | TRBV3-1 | CASSQGGRSYEQYF | TGTGCCAGCAGCCAAGGCGGCAGGAGCTACGAGCAGTACTTC
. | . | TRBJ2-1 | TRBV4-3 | CASSLASASYNEQFF | TGCGCCAGCAGCCTTGCTAGCGCATCCTACAATGAGCAGTTCTTC
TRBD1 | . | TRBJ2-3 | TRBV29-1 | CSQASATGGLDTQYF | TGCAGCCAGGCTAGTGCGACAGGGGGCTTGGATACGCAGTATTTT